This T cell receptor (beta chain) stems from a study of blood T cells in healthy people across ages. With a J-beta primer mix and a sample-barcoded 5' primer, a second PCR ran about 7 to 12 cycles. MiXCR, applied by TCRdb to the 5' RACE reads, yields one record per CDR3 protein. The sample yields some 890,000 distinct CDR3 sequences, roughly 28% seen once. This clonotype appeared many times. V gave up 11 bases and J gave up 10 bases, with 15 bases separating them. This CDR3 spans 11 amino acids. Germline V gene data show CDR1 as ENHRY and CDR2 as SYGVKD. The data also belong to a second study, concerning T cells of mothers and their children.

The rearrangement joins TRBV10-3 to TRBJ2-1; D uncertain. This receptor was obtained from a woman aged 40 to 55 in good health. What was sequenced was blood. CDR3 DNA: TGTGCCCTCGGGCGTCGCGAGGAGCAGTTCTTC. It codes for CALGRREEQFF.